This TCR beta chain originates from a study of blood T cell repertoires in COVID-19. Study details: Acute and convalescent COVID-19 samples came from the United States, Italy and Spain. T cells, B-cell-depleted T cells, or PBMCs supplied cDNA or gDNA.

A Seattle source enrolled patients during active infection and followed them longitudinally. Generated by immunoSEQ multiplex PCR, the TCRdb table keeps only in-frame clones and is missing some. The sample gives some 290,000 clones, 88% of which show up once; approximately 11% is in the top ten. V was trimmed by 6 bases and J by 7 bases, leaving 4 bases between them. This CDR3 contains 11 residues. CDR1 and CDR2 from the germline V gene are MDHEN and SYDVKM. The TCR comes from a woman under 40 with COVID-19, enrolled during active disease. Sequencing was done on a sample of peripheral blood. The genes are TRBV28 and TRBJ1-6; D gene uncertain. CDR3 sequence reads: CASSRNSPLHF. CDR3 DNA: TGTGCCAGCAGCCGGAATTCACCCCTCCACTTT.